These T cell receptor beta chains were read from a single sample in a study of blood T cells in healthy people across ages. TCRdb re-called the 5' RACE reads with MiXCR, one entry per CDR3 protein. The repertoire holds about a million distinct CDR3 sequences, with 45% to 60% as singletons. The sequencing sample was made of blood. The receptors were sampled from a woman aged 55-69 years in good health. Each CDR3 is given with its conserved first and last residue. The D gene is left open where the match is weak. Expanded clones are given a class, and other clones once, few, many or no size at all.

size: NA; J: TRBJ2-1; V: TRBV24-1; D: NA; DNA: TGTGCCACCAGTCGGGGACCGACGTCCTACAATGAGCAGTTCTTC; CDR3: CATSRGPTSYNEQFF
size: few; J: TRBJ2-1; V: TRBV5-1; D: TRBD2; DNA: TGCGCCAGCAGCTGGACCGGGACTAGCGGTGAGCAGTTCTTC; CDR3: CASSWTGTSGEQFF
size: NA; J: TRBJ2-3; V: TRBV20-1; D: NA; DNA: TGCAGTGCTAGAGATCCGGTTACCGATACGCAGTATTTT; CDR3: CSARDPVTDTQYF
size: few; J: TRBJ2-5; V: TRBV5-1; D: NA; DNA: TGCGCCAGCAGCTTGAGAGGGATGGAGACCCAGTACTTC; CDR3: CASSLRGMETQYF
size: NA; J: TRBJ2-7; V: TRBV20-1; D: TRBD1; DNA: TGCAGTGCTAGAGCAAGAACAGGGGCGGGCAACGAGCAGTACTTC; CDR3: CSARARTGAGNEQYF
size: NA; J: TRBJ1-5; V: TRBV15; D: TRBD1; DNA: TGTGCCACCAGCAGGGGACAGGGGGAGGGTTATAGCAATCAGCCCCAGCATTTT; CDR3: CATSRGQGEGYSNQPQHF
size: NA; J: TRBJ2-1; V: TRBV30; D: TRBD1; DNA: TGTGCCTGGAGTGCGACAGGGTACAATGAGCAGTTCTTC; CDR3: CAWSATGYNEQFF
size: few; J: TRBJ2-1; V: TRBV20-1; D: TRBD1; DNA: TGCAGTGCTATCCGGGACAGGGGTCCTAATGAGCAGTTCTTC; CDR3: CSAIRDRGPNEQFF
size: NA; J: TRBJ2-3; V: TRBV6-2/TRBV6-3; D: NA; DNA: TGTGCCAGCAGTTACTCCAGGCAGGTCACAGATACGCAGTATTTT; CDR3: CASSYSRQVTDTQYF
size: NA; J: TRBJ2-4; V: TRBV20-1; D: NA; DNA: TGCAGTGCTAGAGGGGTAACCAAAAACATTCAGTACTTC; CDR3: CSARGVTKNIQYF
size: NA; J: TRBJ2-7; V: TRBV11-2; D: NA; DNA: TGTGCCAGCAGCTTAGTGGTCTACGACACCTACGAGCAGTACTTC; CDR3: CASSLVVYDTYEQYF
size: NA; J: TRBJ2-3; V: TRBV12-3/TRBV12-4; D: TRBD2; DNA: TGTGCCAGCAGTCTAGCGGGACTTGGATCAGATACGCAGTATTTT; CDR3: CASSLAGLGSDTQYF
size: NA; J: TRBJ2-1; V: TRBV29-1; D: NA; DNA: TGCAGCGTTAACAGGGTCGATGAGCAGTTCTTC; CDR3: CSVNRVDEQFF
size: NA; J: TRBJ2-1; V: TRBV6-1; D: TRBD2; DNA: TGTGCCAGCAGTGAGCAGAGTCTAGCGGCTTACAATGAGCAGTTCTTC; CDR3: CASSEQSLAAYNEQFF
size: NA; J: TRBJ2-1; V: TRBV19; D: NA; DNA: TGTGCCAGTAGTAGGAGGGAAGGAAGGGGTAATGAGCAGTTCTTC; CDR3: CASSRREGRGNEQFF
size: few; J: TRBJ1-5; V: TRBV20-1; D: NA; DNA: TGCAGTGCTAGAGGAGCGCGCGGGAGGGATCAGCCCCAGCATTTT; CDR3: CSARGARGRDQPQHF
size: NA; J: TRBJ2-1; V: TRBV20-1; D: TRBD2; DNA: TGCAGTGCTAGGGAGTCAGCTAGCGGGGACAATGAGCAGTTCTTC; CDR3: CSARESASGDNEQFF
size: many; J: TRBJ2-3; V: TRBV6-5; D: NA; DNA: TGTGCCAGCAAAGGAGGTCATAGCACAGATACGCAGTATTTT; CDR3: CASKGGHSTDTQYF
size: few; J: TRBJ1-5; V: TRBV28; D: NA; DNA: TGTGCCAGCAGTTGGCACCGAGGTCATCAGCCCCAGCATTTT; CDR3: CASSWHRGHQPQHF